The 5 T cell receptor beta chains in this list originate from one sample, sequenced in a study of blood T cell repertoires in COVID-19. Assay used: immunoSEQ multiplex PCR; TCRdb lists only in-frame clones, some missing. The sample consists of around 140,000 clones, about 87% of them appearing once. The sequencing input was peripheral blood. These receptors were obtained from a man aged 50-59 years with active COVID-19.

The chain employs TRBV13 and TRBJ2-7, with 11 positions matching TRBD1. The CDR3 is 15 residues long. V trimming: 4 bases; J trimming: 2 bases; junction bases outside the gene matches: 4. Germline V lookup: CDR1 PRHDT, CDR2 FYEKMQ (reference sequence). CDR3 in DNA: TGTGCCAGCAGCTCCGGGACAGGGGGGACCTACGAGCAGTACTTC. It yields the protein CASSSGTGGTYEQYF.

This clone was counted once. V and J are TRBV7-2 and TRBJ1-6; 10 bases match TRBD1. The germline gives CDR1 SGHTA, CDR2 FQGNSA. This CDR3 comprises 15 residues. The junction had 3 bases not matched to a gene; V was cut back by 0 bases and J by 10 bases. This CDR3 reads CASSLAGTGVSPLHF. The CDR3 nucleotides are TGTGCCAGCAGCTTAGCCGGGACAGGGGTCTCACCCCTCCACTTT.

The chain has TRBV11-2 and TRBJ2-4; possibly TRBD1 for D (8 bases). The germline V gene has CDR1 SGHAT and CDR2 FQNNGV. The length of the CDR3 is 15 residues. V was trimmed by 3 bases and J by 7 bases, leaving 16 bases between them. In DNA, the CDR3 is TGTGCCAGCAGCTTCGGCAGGGGGCGGGGGAACATTCAGTACTTC. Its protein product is CASSFGRGRGNIQYF.

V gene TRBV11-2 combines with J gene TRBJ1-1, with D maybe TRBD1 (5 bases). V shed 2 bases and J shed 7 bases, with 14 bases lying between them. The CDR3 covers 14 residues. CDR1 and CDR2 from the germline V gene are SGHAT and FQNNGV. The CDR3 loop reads CASSLMGGVLEAFF. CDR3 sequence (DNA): TGTGCCAGCAGCTTAATGGGAGGGGTCCTTGAAGCTTTCTTT.

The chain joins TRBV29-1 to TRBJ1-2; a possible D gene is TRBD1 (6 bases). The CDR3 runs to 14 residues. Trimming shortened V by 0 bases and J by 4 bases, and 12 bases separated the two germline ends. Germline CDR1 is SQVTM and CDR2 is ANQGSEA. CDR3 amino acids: CSVEEGAGVYGYTF. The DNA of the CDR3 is TGCAGCGTTGAAGAGGGTGCAGGGGTCTATGGCTACACCTTC.